A selection of T cell receptor beta chains follows, all from one sample in a study of spatial heterogeneity in lung cancer. TCRdb fed the 5' RACE reads into MiXCR, producing one record per CDR3 protein. The sample has 20,000 or so distinct CDR3 sequences, approximately 3.3% seen once. The sequenced sample was PBMCs, obtained at surgery. The source is a female donor with early-stage non-small cell lung cancer. Both conserved end residues are part of each CDR3. Fields, in order: D gene, clone size, J gene, V gene, CDR3 DNA, CDR3 protein. The D gene is left open where the match is weak. Expanded clones are given a class, and other clones once, few, many or no size at all.

. | many | TRBJ1-1 | TRBV7-2 | TGTGCCAGCAGCTTATGGGGGGGAACTGAAGCTTTCTTT | CASSLWGGTEAFF
. | . | TRBJ2-5 | TRBV30 | TGTGCCTGGAGTCTCTGGGGGGAGACCCAGTACTTC | CAWSLWGETQYF
. | many | TRBJ1-1 | TRBV7-9 | TGTGCCAGCAGCTTAGCGGGTAGCAACACTGAAGCTTTCTTT | CASSLAGSNTEAFF
. | many | TRBJ2-7 | TRBV5-4 | TGTGCCAGCAGCCCCGGGACGGGGTCCTACGAGCAGTACTTC | CASSPGTGSYEQYF
TRBD2 | . | TRBJ2-5 | TRBV7-2 | TGTGCCAGCAGCTTTGGGACTAGCGAAGAGACCCAGTACTTC | CASSFGTSEETQYF
TRBD2 | many | TRBJ2-7 | TRBV27 | TGTGCCAGCAGTTTACGGCGGGAGGGCCCTGGCGAGCAGTACTTC | CASSLRREGPGEQYF
. | many | TRBJ2-1 | TRBV20-1 | TGCAGTGCTAGATCCGCCCGGGACTACAATGAGCAGTTCTTC | CSARSARDYNEQFF
TRBD1 | few | TRBJ1-2 | TRBV28 | TGTGCCAGCAGTCTACAACAGGGGTACTATGGCCACACCTTC | CASSLQQGYYGHTF
TRBD2 | many | TRBJ2-7 | TRBV5-1 | TGCGCCAGCAGGGTGACTGCTAGCGGGGTATACGAGCAGTACTTC | CASRVTASGVYEQYF
. | many | TRBJ2-2 | TRBV6-2/TRBV6-3 | TGTGCCAGCAGTTACTATAGGACCGGGGAGCTGTTTTTT | CASSYYRTGELFF
TRBD2 | many | TRBJ2-2 | TRBV29-1 | TGCAGCGTTGGCGGACTAGCGGGACCCGGGGAGCTGTTTTTT | CSVGGLAGPGELFF
TRBD2 | many | TRBJ2-7 | TRBV30 | TGTGCCTGGAGTCCCTTAAGAGCGGGAGGGCCCGCTTACTTC | CAWSPLRAGGPAYF
. | many | TRBJ1-6 | TRBV21-1 | TGTGCCAGCCGCAACGGGACAGGGGCGGATTCACCCCTCCACTTT | CASRNGTGADSPLHF
. | many | TRBJ1-2 | TRBV15 | TGTGCCACCAGCAGAGATAGTGGCTACACCTTC | CATSRDSGYTF
. | . | TRBJ2-1 | TRBV19 | TGTGCCAGTAGTATCCCTATGGGGGATGAGCAGTTCTTC | CASSIPMGDEQFF
TRBD2 | many | TRBJ2-1 | TRBV5-5 | TGTGCCAGCAGCCGCGTGACTAGCGGGAGTTATGAGCAGTTCTTC | CASSRVTSGSYEQFF
TRBD1 | many | TRBJ2-7 | TRBV25-1 | TGTGCCAGCAGCGAGCCGGGACAGGTATTAGAGCAGTACTTC | CASSEPGQVLEQYF
. | many | TRBJ2-2 | TRBV7-2 | TGTGCCAGCAGCTCCACAGCCGGGGAGTCCGGGGAGCTGTTTTTT | CASSSTAGESGELFF
TRBD2 | few | TRBJ2-5 | TRBV6-2/TRBV6-3 | TGTGCCAGCAGGGAGGCGGGAGACCAAGAGACCCAGTACTTC | CASREAGDQETQYF
TRBD1 | . | TRBJ2-5 | TRBV20-1 | TGCAGTGCTGACCGGGACAGGGATCCTGAGACCCAGTACTTC | CSADRDRDPETQYF
TRBD1 | many | TRBJ2-5 | TRBV29-1 | TGCAGCGTTGAACACAGGGGTGAGACCCAGTACTTC | CSVEHRGETQYF
. | medium-sized | TRBJ1-1 | TRBV7-2 | TGTGCCAGCAGCTTAACGGTGAACACTGAAGCTTTCTTT | CASSLTVNTEAFF
. | many | TRBJ2-1 | TRBV6-5 | TGTGCCAGCAGCCACGGAATCCTCTCCTACAATGAGCAGTTCTTC | CASSHGILSYNEQFF
. | . | TRBJ2-7 | TRBV12-5 | TGTGCTAGTGGTTTGGGGAGCGGTTCCTACGAGCAGTACTTC | CASGLGSGSYEQYF
TRBD1 | medium-sized | TRBJ2-7 | TRBV7-9 | TGTGCCAGCAGCCTCAAAATGACAGGGGCCGACTCCTACGAGCAGTACTTC | CASSLKMTGADSYEQYF
. | medium-sized | TRBJ2-6 | TRBV29-1 | TGCAGCGTTGAAGATATCCGGTTCTCTGGGGCCAACGTCCTGACTTTC | CSVEDIRFSGANVLTF
. | few | TRBJ2-1 | TRBV29-1 | TGCAGCGTTGAAACGGTTCAATCCCCCGACAATGAGCAGTTCTTC | CSVETVQSPDNEQFF
TRBD2 | many | TRBJ2-7 | TRBV27 | TGTGCCAGCAGTTTAATCTGGGGGACTAGCGGAACCTACGAGCAGTACTTC | CASSLIWGTSGTYEQYF
. | many | TRBJ2-3 | TRBV29-1 | TGCAGCGTTCCTGGTCTGGAGACAGATACGCAGTATTTT | CSVPGLETDTQYF